The text below deals with one T cell receptor (beta chain). CDR1 and CDR2 (germline): SGHAT, FQNNGV. V dropped 1 base and J dropped 0 bases, with 13 bases sitting between them. This CDR3 is 16 amino acids long. Authors' analysis steps: Amplification of reference gene primers provided the estimated nucleated cell counts. Sequenced by immunoSEQ multiplex PCR; TCRdb stores in-frame clones only, minus some. The D gene and trimming were derived from the DNA, and the V and J assignments and clone size from that table. The sample has approximately 210,000 clones, approximately 91% seen once; the top ten hold just over 0.7%. These data belong to a study of blood T cell repertoires in COVID-19. About the research overall: Acute-phase and convalescent COVID-19 samples originated in the United States, Italy and Spain. From T cells, B-cell-depleted T cells, or PBMCs came the material, which was cDNA or gDNA.

V usage is TRBV11-2 and J usage is TRBJ2-7, with a weak D call TRBD1 (6 bases). Sequencing used peripheral blood. This TCR derives from a man aged 40-49 years with acute or convalescent COVID-19. CDR3 region: CASSLAPGHISYEQYF. In nucleotides, the CDR3 is TGTGCCAGCAGCTTAGCTCCGGGACATATCTCCTACGAGCAGTACTTC.